A selection of T cell receptor beta chains follows, all from one sample in a study of blood T cell repertoires in COVID-19. TCRdb keeps only in-frame clones here, not all; method: immunoSEQ multiplex PCR. The table has 220,000 or so clones, 88% seen once. The sequencing input was PBMCs or T cells enriched from blood (not recorded which). These receptor sequences come from a woman in her forties or fifties with acute COVID-19. Both conserved end residues are part of each CDR3. D genes are given only for firm matches. For some rows the clone size is stated as once, few or many, or as a class when expanded; others skip it.

V: TRBV19; D: TRBD1; J: TRBJ1-1; size: NA; DNA: TGTGCCAGTAGTCGGACAGGGCGGACTGAAGCTTTCTTT; CDR3: CASSRTGRTEAFF
V: TRBV18; D: TRBD2; J: TRBJ2-7; size: NA; DNA: TGTGCCAGCTCCCCCACTAGCGGGGCCTACGAGCAGTACTTC; CDR3: CASSPTSGAYEQYF
V: TRBV11-3; D: TRBD1; J: TRBJ2-3; size: NA; DNA: TGTGCCAGCAGCTTAGGAGGGGGCGGCACAGATACGCAGTATTTT; CDR3: CASSLGGGGTDTQYF
V: TRBV20-1; D: NA; J: TRBJ1-1; size: once; DNA: TGCAGTGCTAGTCAGTTCTCCCAACTCCGCAGGGCTCAAGCTTTCTTT; CDR3: CSASQFSQLRRAQAFF
V: TRBV15; D: NA; J: TRBJ1-4; size: NA; DNA: TGTGCCACCAGCAGAGGCGGACAGTCAACTAATGAAAAACTGTTTTTT; CDR3: CATSRGGQSTNEKLFF
V: TRBV6-5; D: NA; J: TRBJ2-1; size: NA; DNA: TGTGCCAGCAGTTTATACAATGAGCAGTTCTTC; CDR3: CASSLYNEQFF
V: TRBV28; D: NA; J: TRBJ1-5; size: NA; DNA: TGTGCCAGCAGTTACCCCCTCGAGAGGCCCCAGCATTTT; CDR3: CASSYPLERPQHF
V: TRBV5-1; D: NA; J: TRBJ2-7; size: NA; DNA: TGCGCCAGCAGCTTGTCCAGGTTCTACGAGCAGTACTTC; CDR3: CASSLSRFYEQYF
V: TRBV28; D: TRBD1; J: TRBJ1-4; size: NA; DNA: TGTGCCAGCAGTTCCGCTCGCGTGACAGGGACGGAAAAACTGTTTTTT; CDR3: CASSSARVTGTEKLFF
V: TRBV2; D: NA; J: TRBJ1-2; size: NA; DNA: TGTGCCAGCATCCCAGGACAGATCTATGGCTACACCTTC; CDR3: CASIPGQIYGYTF
V: TRBV7-8; D: NA; J: TRBJ2-7; size: NA; DNA: TGTGCCAGCAGCTTAGAACAGATTACCCACGAGCAGTACTTC; CDR3: CASSLEQITHEQYF
V: TRBV24-1; D: NA; J: TRBJ2-6; size: NA; DNA: TGTGCCACCGGAGGTGCTGGGGCCAACGTCCTGACTTTC; CDR3: CATGGAGANVLTF
V: TRBV2; D: TRBD1; J: TRBJ2-2; size: NA; DNA: TGTGCCAGCAGTGGCCCGGGACAGGGGAGCTGGGGGGAGCTGTTTTTT; CDR3: CASSGPGQGSWGELFF
V: TRBV28; D: NA; J: TRBJ2-7; size: NA; DNA: TGTGCCAGCAGTCCAGCCTACGAGCAGTACTTC; CDR3: CASSPAYEQYF
V: TRBV28; D: NA; J: TRBJ1-1; size: NA; DNA: TGTGCCAGCAGATCCACCCGGGAAGCTTTCTTT; CDR3: CASRSTREAFF
V: TRBV5-4; D: TRBD1; J: TRBJ1-4; size: few; DNA: TGTGCCAGCAGCCTCCAGGGGGCCGGCGAAAAACTGTTTTTT; CDR3: CASSLQGAGEKLFF
V: TRBV5-1; D: NA; J: TRBJ1-5; size: NA; DNA: TGCGCCAGCAGCTTGGAGGCGGGGATGGGTCAGCCCCAGCATTTT; CDR3: CASSLEAGMGQPQHF
V: TRBV19; D: TRBD2; J: TRBJ2-1; size: many; DNA: TGTGCCAGTAGTATAGATGGGGCGGGAGAAACGGACAATGAGCAGTTCTTC; CDR3: CASSIDGAGETDNEQFF
V: TRBV27; D: NA; J: TRBJ1-1; size: few; DNA: TGTGCCAGCAAATCCTTTATGAACACTGAAGCTTTCTTT; CDR3: CASKSFMNTEAFF
V: TRBV7-8; D: NA; J: TRBJ1-1; size: NA; DNA: TGTGCCAGCAGCACATACAGGGTCCGTGAGGCTTTCTTT; CDR3: CASSTYRVREAFF
V: TRBV6-1; D: NA; J: TRBJ2-1; size: NA; DNA: TGTGCCAGCAGTGAACTGGGGGCGATTGAGCAGTTCTTC; CDR3: CASSELGAIEQFF
V: TRBV28; D: TRBD1; J: TRBJ1-2; size: NA; DNA: TGTGCCAGCAGTCCGGGACAGGGCTATGGCTACACCTTC; CDR3: CASSPGQGYGYTF
V: TRBV19; D: NA; J: TRBJ1-5; size: NA; DNA: TGTGCCAGTTCATCGGGGGTCCTTCCTAATCAGCCCCAGCATTTT; CDR3: CASSSGVLPNQPQHF
V: TRBV6-2/TRBV6-3; D: TRBD1; J: TRBJ2-7; size: NA; DNA: TGTGCCAGCAGTCTCCTCCCGGGACAGGGGTCGCGCGAGCAGTACTTC; CDR3: CASSLLPGQGSREQYF
V: TRBV4-2; D: TRBD2; J: TRBJ2-7; size: NA; DNA: TGTGCCAGCAGCCAAGATCTAGCGGGTGAAGAGCAGTACTTC; CDR3: CASSQDLAGEEQYF
V: TRBV21-1; D: NA; J: TRBJ2-3; size: NA; DNA: TGTGCCAGCAGCGTTCCCCGGGGCACAGATACGCAGTATTTT; CDR3: CASSVPRGTDTQYF
V: TRBV7-9; D: NA; J: TRBJ2-5; size: NA; DNA: TGTGCCAGCACCCCCTCGGCAGGCTCCGAGACCCAGTACTTC; CDR3: CASTPSAGSETQYF
V: TRBV3-1/TRBV3-2; D: NA; J: TRBJ2-7; size: NA; DNA: TGTGCCAGCAGCCGCTCCCCTCAGGGGCCCTACGAGCAGTACTTC; CDR3: CASSRSPQGPYEQYF
V: TRBV28; D: TRBD2; J: TRBJ2-7; size: NA; DNA: TGTGCCAGCAGGACTAGCGGGAATTGGGAGCAGTACTTC; CDR3: CASRTSGNWEQYF
V: TRBV12-3/TRBV12-4; D: NA; J: TRBJ2-3; size: NA; DNA: TGTGCCAGCAGTTCCTTCGGAGCAGATACGCAGTATTTT; CDR3: CASSSFGADTQYF
V: TRBV10-3; D: NA; J: TRBJ1-2; size: NA; DNA: TGTGCCATCGGTCCCCGGGACAAAACTTCTAACTATGGCTACACCTTC; CDR3: CAIGPRDKTSNYGYTF
V: TRBV27; D: NA; J: TRBJ2-1; size: NA; DNA: TGTGCCAGCAGTTTGAGGGCCTCCTACAATGAGCAGTTCTTC; CDR3: CASSLRASYNEQFF
V: TRBV5-1; D: TRBD2; J: TRBJ2-1; size: once; DNA: TGCGCCAGCAGCTTGGATCGGACTAGCGGGATCAATGAGCAGTTCTTC; CDR3: CASSLDRTSGINEQFF
V: TRBV19; D: NA; J: TRBJ1-5; size: few; DNA: TGTGCCAGTAGAACATTTGATTATAGCAATCAGCCCCAGCATTTT; CDR3: CASRTFDYSNQPQHF